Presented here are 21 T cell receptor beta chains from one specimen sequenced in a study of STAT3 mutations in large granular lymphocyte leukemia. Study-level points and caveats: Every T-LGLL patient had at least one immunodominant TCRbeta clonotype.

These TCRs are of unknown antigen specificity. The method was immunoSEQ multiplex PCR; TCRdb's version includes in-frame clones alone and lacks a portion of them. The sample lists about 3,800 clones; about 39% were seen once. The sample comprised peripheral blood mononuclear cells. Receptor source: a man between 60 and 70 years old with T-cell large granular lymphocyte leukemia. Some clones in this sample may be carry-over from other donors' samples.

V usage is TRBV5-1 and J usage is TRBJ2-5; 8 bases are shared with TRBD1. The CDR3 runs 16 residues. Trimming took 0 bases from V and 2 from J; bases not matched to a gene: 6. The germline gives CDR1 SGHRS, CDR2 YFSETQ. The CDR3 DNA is TGCGCCAGCAGCTTGGCCGGGACAGGCTTACAAGAGACCCAGTACTTC. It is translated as CASSLAGTGLQETQYF. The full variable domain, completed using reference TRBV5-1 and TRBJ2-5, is KAGVTQTPRYLIKTRGQQVTLSCSPISGHRSVSWYQQTPGQGLQFLFEYFSETQRNKGNFPGRFSGRQFSNSRSEMNVSTLELGDSALYLCASSLAGTGLQETQYFGPGTRLLVL.

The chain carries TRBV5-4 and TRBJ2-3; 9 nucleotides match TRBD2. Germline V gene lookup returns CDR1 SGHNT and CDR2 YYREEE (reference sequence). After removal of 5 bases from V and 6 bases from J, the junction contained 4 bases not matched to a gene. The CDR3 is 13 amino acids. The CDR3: CASSLAGVDTQYF. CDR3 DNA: TGTGCCAGCAGTTTAGCGGGGGTGGATACGCAGTATTTT.

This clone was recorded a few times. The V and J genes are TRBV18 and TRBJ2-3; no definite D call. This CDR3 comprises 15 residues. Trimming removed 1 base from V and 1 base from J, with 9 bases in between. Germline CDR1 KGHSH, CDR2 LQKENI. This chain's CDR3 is CASSPLGSRTDTQYF. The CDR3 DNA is TGTGCCAGCTCACCACTCGGCAGCCGCACAGATACGCAGTATTTT. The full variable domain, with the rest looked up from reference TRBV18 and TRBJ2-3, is NAGVMQNPRHLVRRRGQEARLRCSPMKGHSHVYWYRQLPEEGLKFMVYLQKENIIDESGMPKERFSAEFPKEGPSILRIQQVVRGDSAAYFCASSPLGSRTDTQYFGPGTRLTVL.

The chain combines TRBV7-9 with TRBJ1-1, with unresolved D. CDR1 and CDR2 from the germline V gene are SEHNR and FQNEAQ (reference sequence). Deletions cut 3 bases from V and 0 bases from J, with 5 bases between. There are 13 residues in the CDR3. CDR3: CASSFSLNTEAFF. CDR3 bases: TGTGCCAGCAGCTTTTCCCTGAACACTGAAGCTTTCTTT.

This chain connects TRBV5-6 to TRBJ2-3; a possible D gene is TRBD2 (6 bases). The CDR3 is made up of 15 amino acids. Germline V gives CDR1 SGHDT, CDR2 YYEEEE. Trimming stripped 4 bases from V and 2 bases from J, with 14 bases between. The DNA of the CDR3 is TGTGCCAGCAGCCCCGGGAGAGGGAACACAGATACGCAGTATTTT. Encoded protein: CASSPGRGNTDTQYF.

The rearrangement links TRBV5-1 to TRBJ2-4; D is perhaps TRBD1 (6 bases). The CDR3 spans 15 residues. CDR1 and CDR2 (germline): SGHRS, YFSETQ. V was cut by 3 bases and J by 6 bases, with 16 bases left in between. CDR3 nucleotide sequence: TGCGCCAGCAGCTCAGGGATGATAGGGGGAAACATTCAGTACTTC. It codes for CASSSGMIGGNIQYF.

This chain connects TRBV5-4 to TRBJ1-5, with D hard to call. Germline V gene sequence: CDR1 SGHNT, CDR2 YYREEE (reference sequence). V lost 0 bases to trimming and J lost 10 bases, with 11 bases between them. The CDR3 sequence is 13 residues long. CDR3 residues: CASSLEPEGPQHF. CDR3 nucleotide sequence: TGTGCCAGCAGCTTGGAGCCGGAGGGACCCCAGCATTTT.

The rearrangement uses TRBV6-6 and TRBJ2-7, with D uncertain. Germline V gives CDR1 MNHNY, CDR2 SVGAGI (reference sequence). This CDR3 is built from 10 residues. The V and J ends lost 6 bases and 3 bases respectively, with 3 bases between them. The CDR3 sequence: CASSDYEQYF. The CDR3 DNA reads TGTGCCAGCAGCGACTACGAGCAGTACTTC.

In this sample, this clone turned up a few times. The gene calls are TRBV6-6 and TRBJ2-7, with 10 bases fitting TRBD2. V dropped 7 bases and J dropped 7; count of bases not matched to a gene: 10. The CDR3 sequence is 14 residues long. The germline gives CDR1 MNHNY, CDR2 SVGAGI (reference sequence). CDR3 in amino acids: CASTAGGPGIEQYV. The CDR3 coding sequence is TGTGCCAGCACAGCGGGAGGGCCGGGGATAGAGCAGTACGTC.

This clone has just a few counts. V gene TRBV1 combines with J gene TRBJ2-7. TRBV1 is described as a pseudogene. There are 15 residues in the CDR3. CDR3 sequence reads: CTSSQAPGPPYEQYV. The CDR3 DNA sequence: TGCACCAGCAGCCAAGCTCCCGGGCCTCCCTACGAGCAGTACGTC.

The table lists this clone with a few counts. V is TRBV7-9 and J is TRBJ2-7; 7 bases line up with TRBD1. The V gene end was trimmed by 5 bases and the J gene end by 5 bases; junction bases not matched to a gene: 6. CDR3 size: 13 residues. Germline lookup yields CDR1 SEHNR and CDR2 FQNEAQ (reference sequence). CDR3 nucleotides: TGTGCCAGCAGCGTCGGGACAGCTGACGAGCAGTACGTC. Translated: CASSVGTADEQYV.

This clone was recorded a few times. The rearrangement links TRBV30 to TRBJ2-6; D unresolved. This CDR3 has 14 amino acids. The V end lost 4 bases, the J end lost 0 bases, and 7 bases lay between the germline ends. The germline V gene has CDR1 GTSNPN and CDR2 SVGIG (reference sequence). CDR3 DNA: TGTGCCTGGATGATCAACTCTGGGGCCAACGTCCTGACTTTC. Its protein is CAWMINSGANVLTF.

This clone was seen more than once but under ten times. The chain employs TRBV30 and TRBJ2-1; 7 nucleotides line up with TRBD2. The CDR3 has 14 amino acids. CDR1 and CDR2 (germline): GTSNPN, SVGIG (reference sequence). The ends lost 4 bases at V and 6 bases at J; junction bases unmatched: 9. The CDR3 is CAWTTGLPTNEQFF. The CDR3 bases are TGTGCCTGGACAACGGGACTACCAACCAATGAGCAGTTCTTC.

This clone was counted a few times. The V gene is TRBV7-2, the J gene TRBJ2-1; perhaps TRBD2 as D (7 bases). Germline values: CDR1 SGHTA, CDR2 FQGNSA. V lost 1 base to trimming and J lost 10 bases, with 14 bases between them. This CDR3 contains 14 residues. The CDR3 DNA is TGTGCCAGCAGCTTAGTTGCGGGGGCCGGGGAGCAGTTCTTC. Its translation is CASSLVAGAGEQFF.

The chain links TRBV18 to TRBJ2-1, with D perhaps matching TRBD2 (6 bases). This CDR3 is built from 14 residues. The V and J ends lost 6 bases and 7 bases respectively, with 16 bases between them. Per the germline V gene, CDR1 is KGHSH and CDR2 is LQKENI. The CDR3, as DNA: TGTGCCAGCTCCGGCCGGCGGGGACGAAATGAGCAGTTCTTC. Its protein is CASSGRRGRNEQFF.

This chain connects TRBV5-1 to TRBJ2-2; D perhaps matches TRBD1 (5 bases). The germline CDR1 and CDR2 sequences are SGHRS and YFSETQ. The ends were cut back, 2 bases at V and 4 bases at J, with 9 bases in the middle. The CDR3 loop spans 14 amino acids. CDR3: CASSLGHATGELFF. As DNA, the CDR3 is TGCGCCAGCAGCTTAGGACATGCCACCGGGGAGCTGTTTTTT.

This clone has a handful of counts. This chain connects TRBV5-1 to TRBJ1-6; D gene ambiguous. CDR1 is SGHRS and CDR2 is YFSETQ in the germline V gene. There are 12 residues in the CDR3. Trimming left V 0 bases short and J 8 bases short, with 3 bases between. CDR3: CASSLEDSPLHF. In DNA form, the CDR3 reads TGCGCCAGCAGCTTGGAGGATTCACCCCTCCACTTT.

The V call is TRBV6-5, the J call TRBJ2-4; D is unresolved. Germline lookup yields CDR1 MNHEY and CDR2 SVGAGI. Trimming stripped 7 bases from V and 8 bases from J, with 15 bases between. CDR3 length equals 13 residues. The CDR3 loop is CASTSDQGDIQYF. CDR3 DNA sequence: TGTGCCAGCACCTCTGATCAAGGTGACATTCAGTACTTC.

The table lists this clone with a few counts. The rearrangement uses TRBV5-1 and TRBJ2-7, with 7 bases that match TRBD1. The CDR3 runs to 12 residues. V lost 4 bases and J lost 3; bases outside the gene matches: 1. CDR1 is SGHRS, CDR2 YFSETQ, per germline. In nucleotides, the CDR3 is TGCGCCAGCAGCGCAGGGGGCTACGAGCAGTACTTC. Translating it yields CASSAGGYEQYF.

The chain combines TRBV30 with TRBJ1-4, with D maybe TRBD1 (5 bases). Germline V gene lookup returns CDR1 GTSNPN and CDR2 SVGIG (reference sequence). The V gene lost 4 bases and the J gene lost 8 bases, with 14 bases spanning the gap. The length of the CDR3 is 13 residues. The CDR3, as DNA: TGTGCCTGGAACAGGTCTCCAGGGGAAAAACTGTTTTTT. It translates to CAWNRSPGEKLFF.

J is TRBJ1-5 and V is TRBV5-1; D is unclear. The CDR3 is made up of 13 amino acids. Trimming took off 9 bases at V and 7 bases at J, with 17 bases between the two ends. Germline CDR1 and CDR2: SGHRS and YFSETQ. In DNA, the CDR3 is TGCGCCATCTGCGGGATAGGAGGGCAGCCCCAGCATTTT. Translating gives CAICGIGGQPQHF.